This T cell receptor (beta chain) came from a study of T-cell memory formation after mild COVID-19. The wider study: Largely donor-specific TCR clusters were found. The study, taken as a whole, reports: Some SARS-CoV-2-responding clones were already detected in memory before infection. CD4+ bias marked clones expanding day 15 to 37, unlike balanced contracting clones.

J was trimmed by 7 bases and V by 5 bases; bases with no gene match: 7. CDR3 length equals 15 residues. The V gene's germline CDR1 is SGHNT and CDR2 YENEEA. On this clonotype itself: Its antigen is not identified.

TCRdb recomputed calls from the 5' RACE reads with MiXCR, one row per CDR3 protein. In the table there are around 450,000 distinct CDR3 sequences, approximately 24% of which are singletons. Input material: PBMCs or a T cell subset sorted from them (not recorded which). The source of this sequence is an adult woman who had mild COVID-19 (a few samples of this study predate the infection). Cell type and time point are not known. The chain is built from TRBV11-3 and TRBJ2-1; 11 bases align to TRBD1. The CDR3 DNA reads TGTGCCAGCAGCCCCGGGACAGGGGGGTTGAATGAGCAGTTCTTC. It specifies CASSPGTGGLNEQFF.